One TCR beta chain is described in this entry. Its target is unknown. The entry originates in a study of T cell repertoires in cytomegalovirus infection. Study-level information: Alongside well-studied HLA-B-restricted CMV epitopes, recently identified HLA-C-restricted CMV epitopes were also used. Carrying CMV and the relevant HLA type showed in public TCR beta signatures.

The germline V gene has CDR1 SEHNR and CDR2 FQNEAQ (reference sequence). The CDR3 consists of 17 residues. The germline V and J ends were trimmed by 3 bases and 0 bases, with 18 bases remaining between them. Using its own MiXCR run on the reads, TCRdb lists one record per CDR3 protein. Here the sample spans about 920,000 distinct CDR3 sequences, approximately 31% being singletons. The V and J genes are TRBV7-9 and TRBJ2-7; D possibly corresponds to TRBD2 (5 bases). The source material was cultured CD8+ T cells from PBMCs, sampled from culture after CMV antigen stimulation. The clonotype originates from a human donor in good health (CMV status not recorded). Some clones in this sample may be carry-over from other donors' samples. The CDR3 protein is CASSFLDSAQSSYEQYV. In DNA form, the CDR3 reads TGTGCCAGCAGCTTCCTGGACTCAGCTCAAAGCTCCTACGAGCAGTACGTC.